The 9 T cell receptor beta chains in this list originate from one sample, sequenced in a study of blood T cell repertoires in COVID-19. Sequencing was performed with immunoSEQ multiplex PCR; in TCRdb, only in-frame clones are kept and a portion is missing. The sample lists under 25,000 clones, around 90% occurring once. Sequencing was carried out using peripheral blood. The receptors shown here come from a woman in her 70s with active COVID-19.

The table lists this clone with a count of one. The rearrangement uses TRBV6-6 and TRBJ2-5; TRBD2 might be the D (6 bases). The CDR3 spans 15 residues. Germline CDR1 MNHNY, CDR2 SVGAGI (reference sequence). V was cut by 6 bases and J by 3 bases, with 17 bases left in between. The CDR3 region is CASSPLFGGKETQYF. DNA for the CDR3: TGTGCCAGCAGCCCCCTCTTCGGGGGAAAAGAGACCCAGTACTTC.

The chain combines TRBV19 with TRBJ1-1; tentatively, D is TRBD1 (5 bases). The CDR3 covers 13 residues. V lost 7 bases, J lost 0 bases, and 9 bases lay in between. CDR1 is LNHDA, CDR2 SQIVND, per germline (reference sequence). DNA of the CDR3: TGTGCCAGTACGAGACAGCTGAACACTGAAGCTTTCTTT. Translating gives CASTRQLNTEAFF. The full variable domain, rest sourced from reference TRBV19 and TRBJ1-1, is DGGITQSPKYLFRKEGQNVTLSCEQNLNHDAMYWYRQDPGQGLRLIYYSQIVNDFQKGDIAEGYSVSREKKESFPLTVTSAQKNPTAFYLCASTRQLNTEAFFGQGTRLTVV.

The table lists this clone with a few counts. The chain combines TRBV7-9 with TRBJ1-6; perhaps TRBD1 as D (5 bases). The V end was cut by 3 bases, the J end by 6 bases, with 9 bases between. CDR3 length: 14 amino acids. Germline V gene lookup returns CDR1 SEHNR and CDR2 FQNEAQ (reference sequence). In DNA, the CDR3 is TGTGCCAGCAGCTTCAGGGCCCTTAATTCACCCCTCCACTTT. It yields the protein CASSFRALNSPLHF.

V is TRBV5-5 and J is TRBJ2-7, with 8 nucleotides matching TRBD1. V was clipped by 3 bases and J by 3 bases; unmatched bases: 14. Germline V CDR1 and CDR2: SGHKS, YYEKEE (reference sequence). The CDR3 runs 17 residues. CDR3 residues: CASSSRGSRGQNYEQYF. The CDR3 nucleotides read TGTGCCAGCAGCTCACGAGGAAGCAGGGGGCAGAACTACGAGCAGTACTTC.

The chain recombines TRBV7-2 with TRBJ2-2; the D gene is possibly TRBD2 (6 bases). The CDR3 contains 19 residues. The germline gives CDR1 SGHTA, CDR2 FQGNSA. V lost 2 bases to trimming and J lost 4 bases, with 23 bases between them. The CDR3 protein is CASSLRLGPLSVGTGELFF. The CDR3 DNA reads TGTGCCAGCAGCTTAAGACTAGGGCCCTTATCGGTAGGCACCGGGGAGCTGTTTTTT.

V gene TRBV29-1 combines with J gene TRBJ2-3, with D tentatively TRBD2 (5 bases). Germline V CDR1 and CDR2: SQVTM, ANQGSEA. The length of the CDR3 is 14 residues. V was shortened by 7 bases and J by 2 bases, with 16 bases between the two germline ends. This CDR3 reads CSAVGVAITDTQYF. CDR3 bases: TGCAGCGCTGTCGGGGTAGCGATCACAGATACGCAGTATTTT.

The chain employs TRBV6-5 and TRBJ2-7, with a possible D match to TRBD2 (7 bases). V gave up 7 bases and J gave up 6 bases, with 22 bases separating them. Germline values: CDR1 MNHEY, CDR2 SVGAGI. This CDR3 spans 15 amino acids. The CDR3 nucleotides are TGTGCCAGCACCGAATACTGGGGGGGCGGGGCCGAGCAGTACTTC. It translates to CASTEYWGGGAEQYF.

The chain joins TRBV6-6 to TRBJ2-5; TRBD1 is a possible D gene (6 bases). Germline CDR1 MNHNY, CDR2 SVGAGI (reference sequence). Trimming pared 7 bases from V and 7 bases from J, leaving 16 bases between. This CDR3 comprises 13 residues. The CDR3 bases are TGTGCCAGCACTCACACAGGGTGGGGGACCCAGTACTTC. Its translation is CASTHTGWGTQYF.

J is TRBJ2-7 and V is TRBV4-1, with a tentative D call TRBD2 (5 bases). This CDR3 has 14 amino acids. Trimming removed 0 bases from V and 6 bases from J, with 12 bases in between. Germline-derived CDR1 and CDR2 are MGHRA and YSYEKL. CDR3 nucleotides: TGCGCCAGCAGCCAAGATTCGTTGGCGGGCGAGCAGTACTTC. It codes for CASSQDSLAGEQYF.